Sequencing of this T cell receptor beta chain was carried out in a study of response to subunit inactivated influenza vaccine. V was clipped by 6 bases and J by 3 bases; unmatched bases: 12. Germline V CDR1 and CDR2: MDHEN, SYDVKM. The CDR3 contains 16 residues. This clonotype has a handful of counts. TCRdb re-derived calls from the RT-PCR reads in MiXCR, one entry per CDR3 protein. The sample holds 500,000 to 600,000 distinct CDR3 sequences, about 10% seen once. These records were also assigned to another study, of T cells expressing NK-cell markers. That paper adds: Researchers built TCR beta cDNA using 5'RACE template switching with UMIs. In sorted CD3+CD56+NKG2C+, CD3+CD56+NKG2C- and CD3+CD56-NKG2C+ T cells, TCR beta repertoires were obtained. In several donors, dominant clonotypes made up roughly 28.3-65% of CD3+CD56-NKG2C+ cells.

This clonotype was obtained from a man aged 50 to 60 who received an inactivated influenza vaccine. Sequencing was performed on PBMCs from blood, taken on the day of vaccination. V and J are TRBV28 and TRBJ2-7; 9 bases match TRBD1. This chain's CDR3 is CASSHSGQGRHYEQYF. In DNA form, the CDR3 reads TGTGCCAGCAGCCATTCAGGACAGGGGAGGCACTACGAGCAGTACTTC.